A selection of T cell receptor beta chains follows, all from one sample in a study of T-cell memory formation after mild COVID-19. Each CDR3 protein gets one entry after TCRdb re-called the 5' RACE reads with MiXCR. Of 300,000 to 400,000 distinct CDR3 sequences in the sample, over 25% were seen once. Sequences were obtained from PBMCs or a T cell subset sorted from them (not recorded which). The receptor source for this set is an adult woman who had mild COVID-19 (a few samples of this study predate the infection). Cell type and time point are not known. The CDR3 runs from the conserved cysteine through the conserved F or W. The D gene is left open where the match is weak. Not all rows give a size; the values are once, few, many and, for expanded clones, a class.

d_call clone_size j_call v_call cdr3_nt cdr3_aa
TRBD2 . TRBJ2-7 TRBV9 TGTGCCAGCAGCGTCGGGGGACTAGCCTACGAGCAGTACTTC CASSVGGLAYEQYF
. few TRBJ1-5 TRBV2 TGTGCCAGCAGCCCGTGGCAGGGGCGCATTCAGCCCCAGCATTTT CASSPWQGRIQPQHF
TRBD2 . TRBJ2-1 TRBV2 TGTGCCACTACAAGCGGGGCCCTCGCGGGGGAGCAGTTCTTC CATTSGALAGEQFF
. many TRBJ2-1 TRBV7-9 TGTGCCAGCAGCTTAGCCGGACTTTCCAATGAGCAGTTCTTC CASSLAGLSNEQFF
TRBD2 . TRBJ2-1 TRBV7-7 TGTGCCAGCAGCTTAGCGGGACTAGCGAGGTACAATGAGCAGTTCTTC CASSLAGLARYNEQFF
TRBD1 few TRBJ2-3 TRBV12-3/TRBV12-4 TGTGCCAGCAGCTTGCACACCGGGACAGGACCGACAGATACGCAGTATTTT CASSLHTGTGPTDTQYF
. few TRBJ2-2 TRBV20-1 TGCAGTGCTAGGGGGCTGTCGGGCTCCACCGGGGAGCTGTTTTTT CSARGLSGSTGELFF
. . TRBJ2-6 TRBV9 TGTGCCAGCAGCGTGACCTCTGGGGCCAACGTCCTGACTTTC CASSVTSGANVLTF
TRBD1 once TRBJ2-5 TRBV5-6 TGTGCCAGCAGCTTGAGGGACAGGCACCAAGAGACCCAGTACTTC CASSLRDRHQETQYF
. . TRBJ2-1 TRBV5-1 TGCGCCAGCAGCACCTCCCCAGCACTCGGCTACAATGAGCAGTTCTTC CASSTSPALGYNEQFF
. . TRBJ1-2 TRBV7-9 TGTGCCAGCAGCCGCGGGGGTACAGGGTCGGACTATGGCTACACCTTC CASSRGGTGSDYGYTF
TRBD2 few TRBJ2-2 TRBV27 TGTGCCAGCAGTCCACTGACTAGCGGCATCACCGGGGAGCTGTTTTTT CASSPLTSGITGELFF
TRBD2 . TRBJ2-7 TRBV28 TGTGCCAGCAGTTTGAGCGGGGGCCTCTCCTACGAGCAGTACTTC CASSLSGGLSYEQYF
. . TRBJ2-1 TRBV5-5 TGTGCCAGCAGCGCTAAGCCTGGGGAGCAGTTCTTC CASSAKPGEQFF
TRBD1 few TRBJ1-2 TRBV29-1 TGCAGCGTTCGCCGGACAGGGGGAACCTATGGCTACACCTTC CSVRRTGGTYGYTF
. . TRBJ2-3 TRBV4-3 TGCGCCAGCAGCCACGGCGGATCAGCGGGAGATACGCAGTATTTT CASSHGGSAGDTQYF
. . TRBJ2-1 TRBV20-1 TGCAGTGCTAGGGAGTACCAGGACAACTCCTACAATGAGCAGTTCTTC CSAREYQDNSYNEQFF
. . TRBJ1-1 TRBV30 TGTGCCTGGAGTGAAGGGATGAACACTGAAGCTTTCTTT CAWSEGMNTEAFF
TRBD1 . TRBJ2-1 TRBV24-1 TGTGCCACCAGTGATTCCTGGGGACAGTCCTACAATGAGCAGTTCTTC CATSDSWGQSYNEQFF
TRBD2 . TRBJ2-4 TRBV7-3 TGTGCCAGCAGCCCGGGAGGGGGCAAAAACATTCAGTACTTC CASSPGGGKNIQYF
. few TRBJ1-2 TRBV3-1 TGTGCCAGCAGCCAAGAAAGGACGGTACAGCGGGGCTACACCTTC CASSQERTVQRGYTF
. . TRBJ2-3 TRBV20-1 TGCAGTGCTACCCGGGCCCCCACAGATACGCAGTATTTT CSATRAPTDTQYF
TRBD1 . TRBJ2-6 TRBV27 TGTGCCAGCAGTCCTCGCAGTTTCAGGGGGCGTGGGGCCAACGTCCTGACTTTC CASSPRSFRGRGANVLTF
TRBD1 few TRBJ2-2 TRBV7-6 TGTGCCAGCAGCCAAGCGACAGGGGGGGCCGGGGAGCTGTTTTTT CASSQATGGAGELFF
TRBD1 . TRBJ1-4 TRBV29-1 TGCAGCGTTGAGGAAGGGGGCCGGGAAAAACTGTTTTTT CSVEEGGREKLFF
. once TRBJ2-7 TRBV29-1 TGCAGCGTTTTGGACGAGTCTCAGGGTGCCTACGAGCAGTACTTC CSVLDESQGAYEQYF
TRBD2 . TRBJ2-1 TRBV6-5 TGTGCCAGCAGTTACTACGTAACTAGCGGTCACAATGAGCAGTTCTTC CASSYYVTSGHNEQFF
. . TRBJ2-1 TRBV3-1 TGTGCCAGCAGCCAAGAAAGGCTAAGGCTCCCAAATGAGCAGTTCTTC CASSQERLRLPNEQFF
. . TRBJ2-5 TRBV11-3 TGTGCCAGCAGCCAAGGAGGGGCGAATAAGACCCAGTACTTC CASSQGGANKTQYF
TRBD2 . TRBJ2-7 TRBV24-1 TGTGCCACCAGTTATCCAGCGGGAGTTTTCGACGAGCAGTACTTC CATSYPAGVFDEQYF
. . TRBJ2-7 TRBV27 TGTGCCAGCAGTTTAGTACAGGGTGACGAGCAGTACTTC CASSLVQGDEQYF
TRBD1 few TRBJ1-4 TRBV12-3/TRBV12-4 TGTGCCAGCAGCCGCCGTACAGGGGGCGTTGATAAACTGTTTTTT CASSRRTGGVDKLFF
. . TRBJ2-6 TRBV20-1 TGCAGTGCAACGCAAACGGGGGCCAACGTCCTGACTTTC CSATQTGANVLTF
. few TRBJ1-1 TRBV19 TGTGCCAGTACCACCCCTTCGACTGACATGAACACTGAAGCTTTCTTT CASTTPSTDMNTEAFF
. . TRBJ2-2 TRBV6-5 TGTGCCAGCAGTAGGGACAACACCGGGGAGCTGTTTTTT CASSRDNTGELFF
TRBD1 . TRBJ2-5 TRBV30 TGTGCCTGGACTTCGGACAGGGGAACCCAGTACTTC CAWTSDRGTQYF
. . TRBJ2-2 TRBV7-9 TGTGCCAGCAGCTTAGGGCGGAGGCCCGGGGAGCTGTTTTTT CASSLGRRPGELFF
TRBD1 . TRBJ2-7 TRBV6-5 TGTGCCAGCAGTGTGAACAGGGGAATCGGCCCCTACGAGCAGTACTTC CASSVNRGIGPYEQYF
. . TRBJ2-7 TRBV6-2/TRBV6-3 TGTGCCAGCAGGCTAAGAGGACACGACTACGAGCAGTACTTC CASRLRGHDYEQYF
TRBD1 few TRBJ1-1 TRBV29-1 TGCAGCGTTGAACGACAGGGTCTGAACACTGAAGCTTTCTTT CSVERQGLNTEAFF
TRBD2 . TRBJ2-3 TRBV20-1 TGCAGTGCAGAACTAGCGGGGAGCACAGATACGCAGTATTTT CSAELAGSTDTQYF
. . TRBJ2-3 TRBV12-3/TRBV12-4 TGTGCCAGCAGTTTAGGCGAGGCAGCCGGGGGCAATACGCAGTATTTT CASSLGEAAGGNTQYF
. . TRBJ2-1 TRBV12-3/TRBV12-4 TGTGCCAGCAGCTATCGTACTGGTATGGCAGACTATGAGCAGTTCTTC CASSYRTGMADYEQFF
. . TRBJ1-1 TRBV4-2 TGTGCCAGCAGCGCCTGGAGGGAAGCTTTCTTT CASSAWREAFF
TRBD2 few TRBJ2-3 TRBV6-2/TRBV6-3 TGTGCCAGCAGTTCCAGGACTAGCGGGAGCCCAGATACGCAGTATTTT CASSSRTSGSPDTQYF
. . TRBJ1-1 TRBV7-9 TGTGCCAGCAGCTTACCTGACAGACACACTGAAGCTTTCTTT CASSLPDRHTEAFF
TRBD1 . TRBJ1-2 TRBV19 TGTGCCAGTAGTAGACAGGGGACAAACTATGGCTACACCTTC CASSRQGTNYGYTF
. . TRBJ1-2 TRBV2 TGTGCCAGCAGCGGGACGATTAACTATGGCTACACCTTC CASSGTINYGYTF
. once TRBJ1-3 TRBV21-1 TGTGCCAGCAGCAAAGAGGAACCATCCCAAGCTGGAAACACCATATATTTT CASSKEEPSQAGNTIYF
. . TRBJ2-3 TRBV30 TGTGCCTGGAGTGTAGGACAGACAGATACGCAGTATTTT CAWSVGQTDTQYF
. few TRBJ1-2 TRBV6-5 TGTGCCAGCAGTTATCGAGCAGGCGGCTACACCTTC CASSYRAGGYTF
. . TRBJ2-5 TRBV4-2 TGTGCCAGCAGCCAAGGAGCCGGGACCAAGGAAGAGACCCAGTACTTC CASSQGAGTKEETQYF
TRBD2 few TRBJ2-5 TRBV6-6 TGTGCCAGCAGTTACCTGCAACTAGCGGGAGTTGTGGAGACCCAGTACTTC CASSYLQLAGVVETQYF
TRBD1 . TRBJ2-5 TRBV7-2 TGTGCCAGCATGACGCGAAGAGGGGGCAAAGAGACCCAGTACTTC CASMTRRGGKETQYF
TRBD1 few TRBJ1-1 TRBV12-3/TRBV12-4 TGTGCCAGCAGATCGGACAGGGGAGCGAACACTGAAGCTTTCTTT CASRSDRGANTEAFF
. few TRBJ2-7 TRBV5-1 TGCGCCAGCAGCTCCTTGGACGAGCAGTACTTC CASSSLDEQYF
. few TRBJ2-5 TRBV5-8 TGTGCCAGCAGCTTGGAAACGGGGTTCCAAGAGACCCAGTACTTC CASSLETGFQETQYF
. . TRBJ1-2 TRBV15 TGTGCCACCAGCAGACACCAGGGTGATGGCTACACCTTC CATSRHQGDGYTF
. . TRBJ1-2 TRBV14 TGTGCCAGCAGCCAAGGGCGGCCCTATGGCTACACCTTC CASSQGRPYGYTF
. many TRBJ2-7 TRBV5-1 TGCGCCAGCAGCTTGGGGGGCGACTACGAGCAGTACTTC CASSLGGDYEQYF